The rows below give T cell receptor beta chains drawn from one sample of a study of T cells in Graves' hyperthyroidism and ophthalmopathy. A single record per CDR3 protein comes from TCRdb applying MiXCR to the multiplex PCR reads. Of 500,000 to 600,000 distinct CDR3 sequences listed, 46% are singletons. Sequencing input: peripheral blood or thyroid tissue (not recorded which). Source of these receptors: a woman under 30 with Graves' hyperthyroidism. Both conserved end residues are part of each CDR3. A D gene is named only where the DNA matches it firmly. Clone size is stated in some rows and not others, as once, few, many or a class when expanded.

length | J | D | size | V | DNA | CDR3
12 | TRBJ1-5 | - | - | TRBV24-1 | TGTGCCACCAGCACGGACGATCAGCCCCAGCATTTT | CATSTDDQPQHF
14 | TRBJ1-5 | - | many | TRBV27 | TGTGCCAGTCGATCGGGGGATAGCAATCAGCCCCAGCATTTT | CASRSGDSNQPQHF
12 | TRBJ1-6 | - | once | TRBV2 | TGTGCCAGCAGTACGCGGACTCAACGGGTCCACTTT | CASSTRTQRVHF
18 | TRBJ1-5 | - | - | TRBV18 | TGTGCCAGCTCAGAGAGGGACACAAGGGCTTATAGCAATCAGCCCCAGCATTTT | CASSERDTRAYSNQPQHF
13 | TRBJ1-1 | - | - | TRBV29-1 | TGCAGCGTTGGGATCTCTGGAAACACTGAAGCTTTCTTT | CSVGISGNTEAFF
16 | TRBJ1-2 | - | many | TRBV2 | TGTGCCAGCAGCCCCTACGGAAGGACAGACAACTATGGCTACACCTTC | CASSPYGRTDNYGYTF
13 | TRBJ1-2 | - | many | TRBV5-1 | TGCGCCAGCAGCACAAGACAGCTGGATGGCTACACCTTC | CASSTRQLDGYTF
12 | TRBJ1-4 | - | many | TRBV29-1 | TGCAGCGTCGGTCGACAGAGTGAAAAACTGTTTTTT | CSVGRQSEKLFF
16 | TRBJ2-5 | - | - | TRBV29-1 | TGCAGCGTTGGGGCCAGTGCTAGAGTTGGCCAAGAGACCCAGTACTTC | CSVGASARVGQETQYF
13 | TRBJ1-2 | - | - | TRBV25-1 | TGTGCCAGCAGTGAAAGCCACTTCTATGGCTACACCTTC | CASSESHFYGYTF
15 | TRBJ2-3 | TRBD1 | - | TRBV4-1 | TGCGCCAGCAGCCGCGGGACAGGGGGCGCGTATACGCAGTATTTT | CASSRGTGGAYTQYF
13 | TRBJ1-2 | - | many | TRBV20-1 | TGCAGCGCAAGACCGGGACAACTATATGGCTACACCTTC | CSARPGQLYGYTF